This TCR beta chain was captured by sequencing in a study of cytomegalovirus exposure and HLA in healthy donors. Overall study results and limits: In a later analysis, TCR beta V- and J-gene trimming was associated with a missense DCLRE1C variant.

In germline, CDR1 is MDHEN, CDR2 SYDVKM. V gave up 8 bases and J gave up 4 bases; unmatched junction bases: 9. The CDR3 loop spans 15 amino acids. The PCR made use of 60 Vbeta and 13 Jbeta primers. Original handling: An analysis that came later counted roughly 87 million unique TCR beta chains, about 10 million shared. Repertoires were generated with immunoSEQ multiplex PCR, while TCRdb's copy carries only in-frame clones and drops some. V and J calls and clone size are given by that table; D and trimming were obtained from the DNA. The table includes about 150,000 clones, around a tenth detected once. This clone was detected a few times. Antigen specificity is unknown.

The TCR comes from a man aged 45-65 years in good health and CMV-seronegative. Sequenced: PBMCs. The chain uses TRBV28 and TRBJ2-5, with 11 bases aligning to TRBD2. The CDR3 reads CASGLAGGRGETQYF. DNA of the CDR3: TGTGCCAGCGGTCTAGCGGGAGGTAGAGGAGAGACCCAGTACTTC.